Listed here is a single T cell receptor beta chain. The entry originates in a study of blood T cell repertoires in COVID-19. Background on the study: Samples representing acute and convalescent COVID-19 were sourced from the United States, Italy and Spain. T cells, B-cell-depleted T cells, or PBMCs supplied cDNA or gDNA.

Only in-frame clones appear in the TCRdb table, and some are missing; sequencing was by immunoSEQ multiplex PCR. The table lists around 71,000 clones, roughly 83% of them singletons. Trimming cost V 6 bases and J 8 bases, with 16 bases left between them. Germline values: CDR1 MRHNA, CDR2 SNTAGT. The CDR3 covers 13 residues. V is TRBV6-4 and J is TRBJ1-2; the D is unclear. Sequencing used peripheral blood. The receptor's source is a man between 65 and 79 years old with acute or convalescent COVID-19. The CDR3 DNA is TGTGCCAGCAGAGACCCTCTGGCGGGAGGCTACACCTTC. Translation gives CASRDPLAGGYTF.